This entry describes one T cell receptor (beta chain). Its antigen is unknown. V was clipped by 7 bases and J by 8 bases, with 21 bases between them. CDR1 is MDHEN, CDR2 SYDVKM, per germline. This CDR3 contains 15 residues. The entry originates in a study of cytotoxic CD8 clonotypes in ibrutinib-treated CLL. Study-wide points: Clonality was elevated at ibrutinib response and had returned toward baseline at progression.

TCRdb's table, derived via immunoSEQ multiplex PCR, lists solely in-frame clones and lacks some. The sample lists more than 200,000 clones, roughly 70% occurring once. The specimen comprised PBMCs, sampled after 24 months of ibrutinib treatment. The rearrangement joins TRBV28 to TRBJ2-1, with a weak D call TRBD1 (8 bases). The TCR was taken from a human donor with chronic lymphocytic leukemia. The CDR3 region is CASNLIQGGIDEQFF. The CDR3, as DNA: TGTGCCAGCAACCTGATACAGGGGGGGATTGATGAGCAGTTCTTC.